This T cell receptor beta chain came from a study of early T cells in non-severe SARS-CoV-2 infection. Study-level points and caveats: Clonotype matching in VDJdb favored anti-spike CD8 responses and did not capture private and CD4 specificities.

This clonotype was counted at least ten times. Its antigen is not known. Individual cDNA molecules received unique molecular identifiers. TCRdb re-analysed the 5' RACE reads in MiXCR, keeping a single row per CDR3 protein. The table shows approximately 56,000 distinct CDR3 sequences, with roughly 9.6% occurring only once. CDR3 length: 15 amino acids. The germline gives CDR1 MNHEY, CDR2 SMNVEV (reference sequence). V lost 4 bases, J lost 4 bases, and 14 bases lay in between. The receptor's source is an adult who was a healthcare worker with PCR-confirmed SARS-CoV-2 infection or an uninfected control (not recorded which). The specimen sequenced was whole blood. The gene calls are TRBV27 and TRBJ1-3, with D tentatively TRBD1 (5 bases). The CDR3 here is CASSSLRGSGNTIYF. The CDR3 bases are TGTGCCAGCAGTTCCCTAAGGGGATCGGGAAACACCATATATTTT.